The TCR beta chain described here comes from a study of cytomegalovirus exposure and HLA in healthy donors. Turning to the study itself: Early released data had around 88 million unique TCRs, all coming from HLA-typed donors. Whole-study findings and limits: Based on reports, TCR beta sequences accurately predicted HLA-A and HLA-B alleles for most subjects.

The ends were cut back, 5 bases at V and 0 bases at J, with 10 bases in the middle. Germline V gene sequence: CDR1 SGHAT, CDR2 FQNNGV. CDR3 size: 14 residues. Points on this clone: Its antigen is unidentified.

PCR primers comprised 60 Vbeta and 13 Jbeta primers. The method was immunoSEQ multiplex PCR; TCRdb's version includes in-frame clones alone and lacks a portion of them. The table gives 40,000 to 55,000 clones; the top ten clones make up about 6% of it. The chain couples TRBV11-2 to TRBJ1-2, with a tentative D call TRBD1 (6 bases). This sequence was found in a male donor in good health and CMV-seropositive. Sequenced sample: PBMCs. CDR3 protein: CASSTRGANYGYTF. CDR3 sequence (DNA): TGTGCCAGCAGCACCAGGGGTGCTAACTATGGCTACACCTTC.